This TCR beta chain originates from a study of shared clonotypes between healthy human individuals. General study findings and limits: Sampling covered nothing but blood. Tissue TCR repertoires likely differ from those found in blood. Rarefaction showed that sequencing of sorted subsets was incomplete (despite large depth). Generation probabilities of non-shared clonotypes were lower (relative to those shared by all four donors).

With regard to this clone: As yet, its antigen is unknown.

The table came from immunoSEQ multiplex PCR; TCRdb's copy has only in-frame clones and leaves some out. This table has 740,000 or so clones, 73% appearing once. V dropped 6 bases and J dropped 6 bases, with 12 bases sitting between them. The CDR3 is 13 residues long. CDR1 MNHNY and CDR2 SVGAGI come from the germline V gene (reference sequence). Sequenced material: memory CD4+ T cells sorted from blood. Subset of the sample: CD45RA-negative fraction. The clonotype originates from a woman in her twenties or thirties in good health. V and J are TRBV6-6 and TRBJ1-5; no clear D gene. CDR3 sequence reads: CASRLSLTQPQHF. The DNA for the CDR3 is TGTGCCAGCAGACTCAGCTTGACTCAGCCCCAGCATTTT.